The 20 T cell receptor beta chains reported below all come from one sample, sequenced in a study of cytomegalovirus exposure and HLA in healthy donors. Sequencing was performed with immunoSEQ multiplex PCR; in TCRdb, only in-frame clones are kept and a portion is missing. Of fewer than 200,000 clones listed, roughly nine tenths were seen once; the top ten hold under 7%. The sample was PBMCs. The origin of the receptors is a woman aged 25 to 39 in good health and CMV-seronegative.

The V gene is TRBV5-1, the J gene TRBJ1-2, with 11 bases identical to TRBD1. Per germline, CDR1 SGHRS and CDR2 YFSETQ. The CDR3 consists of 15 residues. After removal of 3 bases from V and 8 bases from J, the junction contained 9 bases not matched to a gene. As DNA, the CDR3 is TGCGCCAGCAGCTCCCCCGGACAGGGGGCGGAAGGCTACACCTTC. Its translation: CASSSPGQGAEGYTF.

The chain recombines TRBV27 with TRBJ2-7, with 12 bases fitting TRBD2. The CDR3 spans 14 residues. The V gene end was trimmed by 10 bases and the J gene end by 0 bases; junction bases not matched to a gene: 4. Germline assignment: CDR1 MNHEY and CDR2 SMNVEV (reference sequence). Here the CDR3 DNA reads TGTGCCACCAAGACTAGCGGGAGCTCCTACGAGCAGTACTTC. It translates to CATKTSGSSYEQYF.

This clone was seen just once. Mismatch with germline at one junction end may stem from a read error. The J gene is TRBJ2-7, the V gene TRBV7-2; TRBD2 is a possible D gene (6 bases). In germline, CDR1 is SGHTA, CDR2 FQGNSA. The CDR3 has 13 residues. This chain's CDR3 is CASSLAVSYEQYF. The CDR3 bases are TGTGCCAGCAGTTTAGCGGTCTCCTACGAGCAGTACTTC.

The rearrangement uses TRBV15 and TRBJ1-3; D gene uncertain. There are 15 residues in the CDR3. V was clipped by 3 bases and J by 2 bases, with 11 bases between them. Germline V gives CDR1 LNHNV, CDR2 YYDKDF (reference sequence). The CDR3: CATSRAGTAGNTIYF. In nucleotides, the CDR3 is TGTGCCACCAGCAGGGCGGGAACAGCTGGAAACACCATATATTTT. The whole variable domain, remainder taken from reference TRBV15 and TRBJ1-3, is DAMVIQNPRYQVTQFGKPVTLSCSQTLNHNVMYWYQQKSSQAPKLLFHYYDKDFNNEADTPDNFQSRRPNTSFCFLDIRSPGLGDTAMYLCATSRAGTAGNTIYFGEGSWLTVV.

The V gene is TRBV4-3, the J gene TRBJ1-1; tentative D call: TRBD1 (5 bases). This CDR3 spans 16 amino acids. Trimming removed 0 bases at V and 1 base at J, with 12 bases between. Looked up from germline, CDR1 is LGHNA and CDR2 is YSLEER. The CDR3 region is CASSQDIARENTEAFF. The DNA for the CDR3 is TGCGCCAGCAGCCAAGATATAGCCAGGGAGAACACTGAAGCTTTCTTT.

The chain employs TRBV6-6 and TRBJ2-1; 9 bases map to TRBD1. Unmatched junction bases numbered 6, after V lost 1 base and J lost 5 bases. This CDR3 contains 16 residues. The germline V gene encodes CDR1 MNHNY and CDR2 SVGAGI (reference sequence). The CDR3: CASSYWSGQGNNEQFF. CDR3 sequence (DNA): TGTGCCAGCAGTTACTGGTCGGGACAGGGCAACAATGAGCAGTTCTTC.

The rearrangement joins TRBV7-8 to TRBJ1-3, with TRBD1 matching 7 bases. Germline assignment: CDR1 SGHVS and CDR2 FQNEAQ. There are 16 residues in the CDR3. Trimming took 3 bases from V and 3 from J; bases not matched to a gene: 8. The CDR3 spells CASSFLTGTVGNTIYF. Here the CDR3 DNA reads TGTGCCAGCAGCTTCCTAACCGGGACAGTTGGAAACACCATATATTTT. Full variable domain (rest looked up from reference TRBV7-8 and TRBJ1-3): GAGVSQSPRYKVAKRGQDVALRCDPISGHVSLFWYQQALGQGPEFLTYFQNEAQLDKSGLPSDRFFAERPEGSVSTLKIQRTQQEDSAVYLCASSFLTGTVGNTIYFGEGSWLTVV.

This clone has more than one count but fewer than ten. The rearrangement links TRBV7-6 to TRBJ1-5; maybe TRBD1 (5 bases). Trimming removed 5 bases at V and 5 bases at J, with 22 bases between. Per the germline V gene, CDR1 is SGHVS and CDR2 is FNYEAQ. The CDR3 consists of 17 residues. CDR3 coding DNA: TGTGCCAGCAGCCTCAAGGCCGGGGGAGGAACTCATCAGCCCCAGCATTTT. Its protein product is CASSLKAGGGTHQPQHF.

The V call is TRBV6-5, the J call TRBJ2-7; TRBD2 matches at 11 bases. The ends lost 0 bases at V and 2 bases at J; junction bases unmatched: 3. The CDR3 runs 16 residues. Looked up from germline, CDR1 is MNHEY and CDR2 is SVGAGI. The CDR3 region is CASSYSKGLAAYEQYF. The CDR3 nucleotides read TGTGCCAGCAGTTACTCGAAGGGACTAGCGGCCTACGAGCAGTACTTC.

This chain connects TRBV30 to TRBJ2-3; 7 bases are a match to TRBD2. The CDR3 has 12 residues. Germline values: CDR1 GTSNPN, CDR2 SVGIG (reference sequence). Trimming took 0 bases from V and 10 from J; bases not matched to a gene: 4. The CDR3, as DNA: TGTGCCTGGAGTGTTGGGGGGGACCCGCAGTATTTT. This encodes CAWSVGGDPQYF.

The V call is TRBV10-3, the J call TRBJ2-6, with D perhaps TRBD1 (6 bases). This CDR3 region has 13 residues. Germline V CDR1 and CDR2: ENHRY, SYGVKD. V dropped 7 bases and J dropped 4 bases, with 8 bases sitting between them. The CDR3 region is CAITGDGANVLTF. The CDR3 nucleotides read TGTGCCATCACAGGGGACGGGGCCAACGTCCTGACTTTC.

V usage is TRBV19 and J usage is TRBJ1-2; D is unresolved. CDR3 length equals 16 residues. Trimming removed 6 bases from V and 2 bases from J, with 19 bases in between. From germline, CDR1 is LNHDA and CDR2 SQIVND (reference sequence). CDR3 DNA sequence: TGTGCCAGTAGCCTCTATCTTGAGGGATCAAACTATGGCTACACCTTC. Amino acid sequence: CASSLYLEGSNYGYTF.

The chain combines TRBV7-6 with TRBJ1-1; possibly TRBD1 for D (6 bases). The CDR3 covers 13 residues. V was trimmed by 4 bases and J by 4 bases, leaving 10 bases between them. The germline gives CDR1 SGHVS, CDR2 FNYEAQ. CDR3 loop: CASSSGATTEAFF. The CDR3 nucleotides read TGTGCCAGCAGCTCAGGGGCCACCACTGAAGCTTTCTTT.

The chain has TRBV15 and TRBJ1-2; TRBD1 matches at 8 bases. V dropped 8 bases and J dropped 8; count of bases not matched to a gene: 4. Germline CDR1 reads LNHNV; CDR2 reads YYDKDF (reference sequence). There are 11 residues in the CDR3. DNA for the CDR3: TGTGCCACCGAGACAGGGGAGGGCTACACCTTC. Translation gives CATETGEGYTF.

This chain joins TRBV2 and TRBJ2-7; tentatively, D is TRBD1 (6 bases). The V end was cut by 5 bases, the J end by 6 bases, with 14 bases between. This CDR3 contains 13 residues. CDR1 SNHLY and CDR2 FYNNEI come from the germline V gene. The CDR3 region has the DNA TGTGCCAGCAGTACCGAGACAGGAGGCGAGCAGTACTTC. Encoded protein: CASSTETGGEQYF.

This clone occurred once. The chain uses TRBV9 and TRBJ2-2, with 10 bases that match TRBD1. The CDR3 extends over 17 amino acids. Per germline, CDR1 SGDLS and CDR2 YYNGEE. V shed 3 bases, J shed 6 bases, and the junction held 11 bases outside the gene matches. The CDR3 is CASSAEPGQGMAGELFF. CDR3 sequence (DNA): TGTGCCAGCAGCGCCGAACCGGGACAGGGGATGGCCGGGGAGCTGTTTTTT.

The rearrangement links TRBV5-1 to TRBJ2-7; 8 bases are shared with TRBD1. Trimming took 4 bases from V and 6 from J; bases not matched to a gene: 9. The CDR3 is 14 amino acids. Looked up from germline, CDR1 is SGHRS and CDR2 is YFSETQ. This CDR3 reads CASSPRLDRVEQYF. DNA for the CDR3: TGCGCCAGCAGCCCCCGTTTGGACAGGGTCGAGCAGTACTTC.

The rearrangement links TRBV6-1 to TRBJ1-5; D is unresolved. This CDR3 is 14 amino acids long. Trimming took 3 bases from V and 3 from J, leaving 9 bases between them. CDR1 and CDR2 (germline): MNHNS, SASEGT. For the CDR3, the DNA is TGTGCCAGCAGTGAGTATAGCCTCAATCAGCCCCAGCATTTT. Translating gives CASSEYSLNQPQHF.

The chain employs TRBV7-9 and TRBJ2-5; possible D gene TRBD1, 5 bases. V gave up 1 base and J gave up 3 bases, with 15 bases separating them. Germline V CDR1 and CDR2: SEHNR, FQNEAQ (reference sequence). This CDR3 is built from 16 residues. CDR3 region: CASSLVGRATEETQYF. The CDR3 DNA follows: TGTGCCAGCAGCTTAGTGGGCAGGGCGACCGAAGAGACCCAGTACTTC.

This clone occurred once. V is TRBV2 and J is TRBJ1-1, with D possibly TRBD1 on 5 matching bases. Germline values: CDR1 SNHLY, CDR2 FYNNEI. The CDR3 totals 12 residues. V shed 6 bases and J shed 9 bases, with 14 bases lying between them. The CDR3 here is CASRPQGVKAFF. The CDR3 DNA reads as TGTGCCAGCAGACCCCAGGGAGTAAAAGCTTTCTTT.